The 24 T cell receptor beta chains below all came from one sample that was sequenced in a study of radiotherapy plus CTLA-4 blockade in lung cancer. The assay was immunoSEQ multiplex PCR, and TCRdb's table has in-frame clones only and misses some. This sample yields 40,000 to 50,000 clones, of which approximately 68% are seen a single time; 9.8% belongs to the top ten. The source was peripheral blood, collected from a patient treated with radiotherapy plus ipilimumab. The receptors come from a human donor with non-small cell lung cancer who had stable disease on radiotherapy plus ipilimumab.

This chain connects TRBV5-1 to TRBJ1-1, with D possibly TRBD1 on 5 matching bases. Trimming left V 1 base short and J 4 bases short, with 17 bases between. Germline CDR1 and CDR2: SGHRS and YFSETQ. The CDR3 covers 16 residues. CDR3 sequence: CASSLQGSGRGTEAFF. CDR3 sequence (DNA): TGCGCCAGCAGCTTGCAGGGCTCGGGGAGGGGCACTGAAGCTTTCTTT.

In its sample, this clone ranks as medium-sized. The rearrangement joins TRBV11-3 to TRBJ2-1, with D possibly matching TRBD1 (5 bases). This CDR3 spans 16 amino acids. V was cut by 1 base and J by 8 bases, with 18 bases left in between. Germline loops: CDR1 SGHNT, CDR2 YENEEA. The CDR3 bases are TGTGCCAGCAGCTTAGGAGGAAGGGGCGACAATGATGAGCAGTTCTTC. Translating gives CASSLGGRGDNDEQFF.

The chain links TRBV5-4 to TRBJ2-1; 7 bases fit TRBD1. CDR3 length equals 13 residues. Losses at the gene ends were 4 bases for V and 4 bases for J; bases not matched to a gene: 2. The germline V gene encodes CDR1 SGHNT and CDR2 YYREEE (reference sequence). The CDR3 region has the DNA TGTGCCAGCAGCGGGACAGCGTACAATGAGCAGTTCTTC. This encodes CASSGTAYNEQFF.

The chain combines TRBV18 with TRBJ2-1; 9 bases align to TRBD1. The V gene's germline CDR1 is KGHSH and CDR2 LQKENI. The V segment lost 3 bases and the J segment 12 bases; nucleotides outside the gene matches: 12. This CDR3 is built from 15 residues. CDR3 protein: CASSPDRGQKGGQFF. In DNA, the CDR3 is TGTGCCAGCTCACCGGACAGGGGTCAAAAGGGGGGGCAGTTCTTC.

This chain uses TRBV5-1 with TRBJ2-7; D might be TRBD1 (5 bases). The CDR3 is made up of 15 amino acids. Germline CDR1 reads SGHRS; CDR2 reads YFSETQ. Trimming took 1 base from V and 2 from J, leaving 13 bases between them. The chain's CDR3 is CASSLSGPGTYEQYF. As DNA, the CDR3 is TGCGCCAGCAGCTTGTCAGGGCCAGGCACCTACGAGCAGTACTTC.

DNA of the CDR3: TGTGCCAGCAGCTTCTCAGACACTGGAAACACCATATATTTT. It codes for CASSFSDTGNTIYF. V usage is TRBV7-8 and J usage is TRBJ1-3; D call uncertain. The germline V gene encodes CDR1 SGHVS and CDR2 FQNEAQ. Trimming took off 3 bases at V and 2 bases at J, with 8 bases between the two ends. The CDR3 length is 14 residues.

This chain joins TRBV29-1 and TRBJ2-5; unclear D gene. The CDR3 contains 10 residues. V was pared by 4 bases and J by 4 bases, with 4 bases between. The V gene's germline CDR1 is SQVTM and CDR2 ANQGSEA. CDR3 protein: CSVAVETQYF. CDR3 bases: TGCAGCGTTGCGGTAGAGACCCAGTACTTC. Full variable domain (outside the CDR3, taken from reference TRBV29-1 and TRBJ2-5): SAVISQKPSRDICQRGTSLTIQCQVDSQVTMMFWYRQQPGQSLTLIATANQGSEATYESGFVIDKFPISRPNLTFSTLTVSNMSPEDSSIYLCSVAVETQYFGPGTRLLVL.

This rearrangement joins TRBV19 to TRBJ2-5; no clear D gene. The V end was cut by 6 bases, the J end by 0 bases, with 11 bases between. The germline CDR1 and CDR2 sequences are LNHDA and SQIVND (reference sequence). The CDR3 length is 14 residues. The CDR3 coding sequence is TGTGCCAGTAGGTTCGCGTCCAACCAAGAGACCCAGTACTTC. Translated, it gives CASRFASNQETQYF.

This chain connects TRBV27 to TRBJ2-7, with TRBD2 matching 7 bases. The V gene's germline CDR1 is MNHEY and CDR2 SMNVEV (reference sequence). CDR3 size: 18 residues. V lost 1 base to trimming and J lost 6 bases; unmatched junction nucleotides: 18. The CDR3 sequence: CASSLYTGTTRVPGEQYF. The CDR3, as DNA: TGTGCCAGCAGTTTATACACCGGGACTACCCGAGTTCCCGGCGAGCAGTACTTC.

The gene calls are TRBV5-6 and TRBJ1-1, with D unresolved. The CDR3 sequence is 12 residues long. V lost 0 bases and J 5 bases, leaving 5 bases between the germline ends. Germline-derived CDR1 and CDR2 are SGHDT and YYEEEE. The CDR3 protein is CASSLAVTEAFF. The CDR3 bases are TGTGCCAGCAGCTTGGCCGTAACTGAAGCTTTCTTT.

The chain's CDR3 is CASSLVVRANTEAFF. The CDR3 DNA follows: TGTGCCAGCAGCTTAGTAGTGAGGGCGAACACTGAAGCTTTCTTT. The chain is built from TRBV7-2 and TRBJ1-1; D unresolved. The CDR3 consists of 15 residues. Trimming removed 1 base from V and 1 base from J, with 10 bases in between. From germline, CDR1 is SGHTA and CDR2 FQGNSA.

This rearrangement joins TRBV6-1 to TRBJ2-5, with 7 bases that match TRBD2. Matching the DNA end better, TRBJ2-7 makes the J call doubtful. CDR1 and CDR2 from the germline V gene are MNHNS and SASEGT. The CDR3 runs 14 residues. This CDR3 is CASCRRREGYEQYF. CDR3 DNA sequence: TGTGCCAGCTGCCGTCGGAGGGAGGGATACGAGCAGTACTTC.

The chain has TRBV19 and TRBJ1-5; D perhaps matches TRBD1 (6 bases). This CDR3 has 15 residues. CDR1 LNHDA and CDR2 SQIVND come from the germline V gene (reference sequence). Between the trimmed V and J ends, which lost 5 bases and 0 bases, there was a span of 11 bases. CDR3 bases: TGTGCCAGTAGTCTGCGGACAGCTAGCAATCAGCCCCAGCATTTT. As protein: CASSLRTASNQPQHF. The variable domain in full, completed from reference TRBV19 and TRBJ1-5, reads DGGITQSPKYLFRKEGQNVTLSCEQNLNHDAMYWYRQDPGQGLRLIYYSQIVNDFQKGDIAEGYSVSREKKESFPLTVTSAQKNPTAFYLCASSLRTASNQPQHFGDGTRLSIL.

This clone was recorded only once. DNA of the CDR3: TGTGCCAGCTCACCTTCGGGACAGGGGGGACGGCTGAACACTGAAGCTTTCTTT. Its protein is CASSPSGQGGRLNTEAFF. The chain recombines TRBV18 with TRBJ1-1, with 11 bases that match TRBD1. The CDR3 sequence is 18 residues long. V shed 3 bases, J shed 0 bases, and the junction held 9 bases outside the gene matches. Germline V gene sequence: CDR1 KGHSH, CDR2 LQKENI.

The CDR3 here is CATALTFVNTEAFF. CDR3 sequence (DNA): TGTGCCACCGCCCTCACTTTTGTCAACACTGAAGCTTTCTTT. This chain links TRBV10-3 with TRBJ1-1; D remains unclear. The germline CDR1 and CDR2 sequences are ENHRY and SYGVKD. V was pared by 10 bases and J by 2 bases, with 17 bases between. The CDR3 length is 14 residues.

The rearrangement links TRBV6-1 to TRBJ1-2; D call uncertain. Germline V gene lookup returns CDR1 MNHNS and CDR2 SASEGT. V dropped 2 bases and J dropped 8 bases, with 18 bases sitting between them. CDR3 length: 15 residues. CDR3 sequence (DNA): TGTGCCAGCAGTGAAAATGGGAGGGTAGCGATCGGCTACACCTTC. Protein: CASSENGRVAIGYTF.

DNA of the CDR3: TGCGCCAGCAGCGCAGGGGGCTCGAACGAGCAGTACTTC. Translation gives CASSAGGSNEQYF. This chain links TRBV10-1 with TRBJ2-7, with 8 bases aligning to TRBD1. Germline V gives CDR1 WNHNN, CDR2 SYGVQD (reference sequence). The CDR3 spans 13 residues. V was clipped by 6 bases and J by 5 bases; unmatched bases: 6.

The rearrangement links TRBV18 to TRBJ1-5; 8 bases fit TRBD1. Germline V gene data show CDR1 as KGHSH and CDR2 as LQKENI. The CDR3 consists of 16 residues. V dropped 4 bases and J dropped 10; count of bases not matched to a gene: 15. This CDR3 is CASSHAQGQAGSPQHF. The CDR3 region has the DNA TGTGCCAGCTCACACGCCCAGGGACAGGCCGGAAGTCCCCAGCATTTT. Supplemented by reference TRBV18 and TRBJ1-5, the full variable domain reads NAGVMQNPRHLVRRRGQEARLRCSPMKGHSHVYWYRQLPEEGLKFMVYLQKENIIDESGMPKERFSAEFPKEGPSILRIQQVVRGDSAAYFCASSHAQGQAGSPQHFGDGTRLSIL.

The V and J genes are TRBV19 and TRBJ1-3, with unresolved D. V was clipped by 5 bases and J by 0 bases, with 14 bases between them. The CDR3 runs to 16 residues. CDR1 and CDR2 (germline): LNHDA, SQIVND (reference sequence). The CDR3: CASSPRLERSGNTIYF. The CDR3, as DNA: TGTGCCAGTAGTCCCCGATTAGAACGCTCTGGAAACACCATATATTTT.

The chain recombines TRBV6-5 with TRBJ2-1, with a weak D call TRBD2 (7 bases). The CDR3 loop spans 13 amino acids. V lost 5 bases and J 6 bases, leaving 11 bases between the germline ends. Per germline, CDR1 MNHEY and CDR2 SVGAGI. This CDR3 is CASSRGGSNEQFF. In nucleotides, the CDR3 is TGTGCCAGCAGTAGGGGGGGCAGCAATGAGCAGTTCTTC.

The V and J genes are TRBV6-6 and TRBJ1-1; the D is unclear. The germline V and J ends were trimmed by 6 bases and 3 bases, with 11 bases remaining between them. This CDR3 comprises 13 residues. Germline assignment: CDR1 MNHNY and CDR2 SVGAGI (reference sequence). The CDR3 DNA follows: TGTGCCAGCAGGATCGCCCTATACACTGAAGCTTTCTTT. Amino acid sequence: CASRIALYTEAFF.

The CDR3 is CASSVADTKNYGYTF. As DNA, the CDR3 is TGTGCCAGCAGCGTAGCAGACACGAAGAACTATGGCTACACCTTC. This rearrangement joins TRBV9 to TRBJ1-2; D gene uncertain. Germline loops: CDR1 SGDLS, CDR2 YYNGEE. This CDR3 comprises 15 residues. V shed 0 bases and J shed 2 bases, with 11 bases lying between them.

The V gene is TRBV19, the J gene TRBJ2-2, with D perhaps TRBD2 (6 bases). This CDR3 region has 18 residues. Per germline, CDR1 LNHDA and CDR2 SQIVND (reference sequence). V gave up 5 bases and J gave up 2 bases, with 21 bases separating them. CDR3 region: CASSLNSPAGFNTGELFF. As DNA, the CDR3 is TGTGCCAGTAGTCTGAACAGCCCCGCGGGGTTTAACACCGGGGAGCTGTTTTTT.

This clone was detected only a few times. The V call is TRBV5-4, the J call TRBJ1-4; the match to TRBD1 covers 10 bases. Germline V gives CDR1 SGHNT, CDR2 YYREEE (reference sequence). The length of the CDR3 is 15 residues. Germline trimming cut 0 bases from V and 8 bases from J; bases unmatched to any gene: 4. The CDR3 DNA follows: TGTGCCAGCAGCTTGGCCCGGGGACAGGGGGAAAAACTGTTTTTT. Amino acid sequence: CASSLARGQGEKLFF.